The 6 T cell receptor beta chains presented below share a single source sample, sequenced in a study of blood T cell repertoires in COVID-19. The table came from immunoSEQ multiplex PCR; TCRdb's copy has only in-frame clones and leaves some out. The sample shows more than 65,000 clones, around 79% of them seen only once. The specimen sequenced was peripheral blood. The receptors shown here come from a woman in her seventies with acute or convalescent COVID-19.

In this sample, this clone turned up a few times. V is TRBV5-1 and J is TRBJ2-3; TRBD2 agrees at 14 bases. The V segment lost 6 bases and the J segment 3 bases; nucleotides outside the gene matches: 3. CDR1 is SGHRS, CDR2 YFSETQ, per germline. The length of the CDR3 is 15 residues. This chain's CDR3 is CASKGLAGETDTQYF. For the CDR3, the DNA is TGCGCCAGCAAGGGACTAGCGGGGGAAACAGATACGCAGTATTTT.

The gene calls are TRBV5-6 and TRBJ1-1; TRBD1 is a possible D gene (6 bases). V lost 1 base and J lost 4, with 11 bases in between. The CDR3 runs 14 residues. The germline gives CDR1 SGHDT, CDR2 YYEEEE. CDR3 sequence: CASSLRGIGTEAFF. For the CDR3, the DNA is TGTGCCAGCAGCTTGAGGGGGATAGGCACTGAAGCTTTCTTT.

The gene calls are TRBV19 and TRBJ1-2, with 7 bases fitting TRBD1. V lost 7 bases and J lost 0; bases outside the gene matches: 14. This CDR3 spans 17 amino acids. CDR1 and CDR2 (germline): LNHDA, SQIVND (reference sequence). The chain's CDR3 is CASKGDRTWGANYGYTF. CDR3 nucleotides: TGTGCCAGTAAAGGGGACAGAACCTGGGGGGCTAACTATGGCTACACCTTC.

The chain has TRBV9 and TRBJ2-7; D not certain. V lost 4 bases and J 0 bases, leaving 14 bases between the germline ends. The CDR3 has 15 residues. Looked up from germline, CDR1 is SGDLS and CDR2 is YYNGEE. CDR3 bases: TGTGCCAGCAGCCCCCCCCCGGCTAGCTCCTACGAGCAGTACTTC. This gives the protein CASSPPPASSYEQYF.

The chain joins TRBV6-2 or TRBV6-3 to TRBJ2-3; 12 nucleotides match TRBD2. Germline-derived CDR1 and CDR2 are MNHEY and SVGEGT. The CDR3 is 16 residues long. The junction had 5 bases not matched to a gene; V was cut back by 6 bases and J by 1 base. The CDR3 loop reads CASSLRLAGGTDTQYF. In DNA form, the CDR3 reads TGTGCCAGCAGCCTTCGACTAGCGGGGGGCACAGATACGCAGTATTTT.

The rearrangement uses TRBV10-3 and TRBJ1-4; perhaps TRBD1 as D (6 bases). V was shortened by 4 bases and J by 6 bases, with 12 bases between the two germline ends. The CDR3 spans 14 residues. Germline V gives CDR1 ENHRY, CDR2 SYGVKD. In DNA form, the CDR3 reads TGTGCCATCAGTGTCGGGGGGGCGGATGAAAAACTGTTTTTT. Amino acids: CAISVGGADEKLFF.